This entry describes one T cell receptor (beta chain). The source of the sample is a study of blood T cells in healthy people across ages. The CDR3 contains 15 residues. CDR1 is MGHDK, CDR2 SYGVNS, per germline. V was clipped by 4 bases and J by 5 bases, with 18 bases between them. Through a sample-barcoded 5' primer and a J-beta primer mix, a second PCR was run for about 6 to 11 cycles. TCRdb fed the 5' RACE reads into MiXCR, producing one record per CDR3 protein. This table has hundreds of thousands of distinct CDR3 sequences, around 24% appearing once. No fewer than 5.5 micrograms of total RNA were isolated from every sample. Another study also made use of these data, one on T cells of mothers and their children. That report notes: cDNA was made from all extracted RNA, around 1.5 ug per 15 ul. Sequencing got over 8 million TCR beta CDR3 reads from each mother and about 3.1 million from each child. Thymic selection shapes TCR recombination output similarly in related and unrelated pairs.

V gene TRBV25-1 combines with J gene TRBJ2-7; D gene ambiguous. Source material: blood. The TCR comes from a boy between 10 and 17 years old in good health. The CDR3 bases are TGTGCCAGCAGTGTCTCAACCACCTCCGCCCACGAGCAGTACTTC. Translating it yields CASSVSTTSAHEQYF.